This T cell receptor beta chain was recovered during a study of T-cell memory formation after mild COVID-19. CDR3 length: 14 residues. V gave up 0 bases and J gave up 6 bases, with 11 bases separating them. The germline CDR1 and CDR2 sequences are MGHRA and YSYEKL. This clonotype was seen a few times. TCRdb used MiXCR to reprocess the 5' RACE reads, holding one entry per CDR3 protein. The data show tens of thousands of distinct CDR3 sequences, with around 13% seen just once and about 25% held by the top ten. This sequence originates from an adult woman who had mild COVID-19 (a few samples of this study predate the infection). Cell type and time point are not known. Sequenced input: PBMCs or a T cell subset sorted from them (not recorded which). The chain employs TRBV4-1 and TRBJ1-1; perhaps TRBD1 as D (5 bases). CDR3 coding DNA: TGCGCCAGCAGCCAAGATTTGTCAGGGTCTGAAGCTTTCTTT. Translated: CASSQDLSGSEAFF.